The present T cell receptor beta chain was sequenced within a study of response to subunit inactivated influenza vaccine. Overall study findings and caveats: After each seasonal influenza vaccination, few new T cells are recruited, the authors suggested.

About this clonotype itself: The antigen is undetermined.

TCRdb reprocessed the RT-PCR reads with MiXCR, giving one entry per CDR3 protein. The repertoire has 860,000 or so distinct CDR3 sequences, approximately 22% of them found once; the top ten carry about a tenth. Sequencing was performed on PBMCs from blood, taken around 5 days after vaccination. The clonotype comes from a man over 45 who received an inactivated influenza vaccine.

The CDR3 bases are TGTGCCAGCAGTCGGACAGGGGAAATCCACGAGCAGTACTTC. It codes for CASSRTGEIHEQYF. The rearrangement joins TRBV12-3 or TRBV12-4 to TRBJ2-7; 9 bases fit TRBD1. The CDR3 totals 14 residues. Germline trimming cut 5 bases from V and 5 bases from J; bases unmatched to any gene: 7.